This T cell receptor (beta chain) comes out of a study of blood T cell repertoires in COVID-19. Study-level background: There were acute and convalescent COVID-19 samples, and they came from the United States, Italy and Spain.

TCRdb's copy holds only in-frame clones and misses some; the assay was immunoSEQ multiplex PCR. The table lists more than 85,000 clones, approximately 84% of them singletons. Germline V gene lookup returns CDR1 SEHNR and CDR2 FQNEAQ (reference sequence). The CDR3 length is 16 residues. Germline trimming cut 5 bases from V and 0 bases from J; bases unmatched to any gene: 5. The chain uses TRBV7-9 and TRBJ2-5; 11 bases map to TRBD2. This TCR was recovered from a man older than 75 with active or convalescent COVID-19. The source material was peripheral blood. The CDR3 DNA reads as TGTGCCAGCAGCCAAACTAGCGGGGGTCACCAAGAGACCCAGTACTTC. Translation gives CASSQTSGGHQETQYF.